These T cell receptor beta chains were read from a single sample in a study of blood T cell repertoires in COVID-19. TCRdb keeps only in-frame clones here, not all; method: immunoSEQ multiplex PCR. The data hold about 190,000 clones, with about 81% observed a single time. What was sequenced was peripheral blood. The receptors derive from a woman of 80 years or more with COVID-19, enrolled during active disease. The CDR3 runs from the conserved cysteine through the conserved F or W. The D gene is left open where the match is weak. Size is stated for part of the rows, as once, few or many counts, or as a class when the clone is expanded.

size,V,J,D,DNA,CDR3
.,TRBV7-9,TRBJ2-1,.,TGTGCCAGCAGCTACCAGGACAGCTACAATGAGCAGTTCTTC,CASSYQDSYNEQFF
few,TRBV5-1,TRBJ1-2,TRBD1,TGCGCCAGCAGCTTGGTGACAGGGAAACTTAACTATGGCTACACCTTC,CASSLVTGKLNYGYTF
.,TRBV29-1,TRBJ2-1,.,TGCAGCGTTGAAGGGGGCAGAAATTACAATGAGCAGTTCTTC,CSVEGGRNYNEQFF
.,TRBV5-1,TRBJ1-4,.,TGCGCCAGCAGCGCCGCAGGGGCAACTAATGAAAAACTGTTTTTT,CASSAAGATNEKLFF
.,TRBV5-4,TRBJ2-2,.,TGTGCCAGCAGCTTTGGCGGGACCGCCGGGGAGCTGTTTTTT,CASSFGGTAGELFF
.,TRBV28,TRBJ1-1,.,TGTGCCAGCAGCAGGAACACTGAAGCTTTCTTT,CASSRNTEAFF
.,TRBV24-1,TRBJ2-6,.,TGTGCCACTACAGGTTCCTCTGGGGCCAACGTCCTGACTTTC,CATTGSSGANVLTF
.,TRBV29-1,TRBJ1-1,TRBD1,TGCAGCGTTGAGGGGGACAGGGGACTTGAAGCTTTCTTT,CSVEGDRGLEAFF
few,TRBV28,TRBJ1-2,TRBD1,TGTGCCAGCAGTACAGGGACAGTCTTCGAGGGTGGCTACACCTTC,CASSTGTVFEGGYTF
.,TRBV3-1/TRBV3-2,TRBJ2-1,TRBD2,TGTGCCAGCAGCCAAGAACGAGGCCTAGCGGGTTTCTCCTACAATGAGCAGTTCTTC,CASSQERGLAGFSYNEQFF
.,TRBV28,TRBJ1-4,TRBD1,TGTGCCAGCAGTTCTTCAGGGGGTTACGATGAAAAACTGTTTTTT,CASSSSGGYDEKLFF
.,TRBV21-1,TRBJ1-5,.,TGTGCCAGCAGCAAAGGGCGTGCAGGAGGAAATCAGCCCCAGCATTTT,CASSKGRAGGNQPQHF
.,TRBV10-3,TRBJ2-7,TRBD2,TGTGCCACCACGACTAGCGGGAGGGTCTACGAGCAGTACTTC,CATTTSGRVYEQYF
.,TRBV5-1,TRBJ2-1,.,TGCGCCAGCAGCTTGGGTACTTCCCTAAGGGGTTACAATGAGCAGTTCTTC,CASSLGTSLRGYNEQFF
.,TRBV10-3,TRBJ1-4,.,TGTGCCATTCGTGCCCAGGGTTTCGGCGAAAAACTGTTTTTT,CAIRAQGFGEKLFF